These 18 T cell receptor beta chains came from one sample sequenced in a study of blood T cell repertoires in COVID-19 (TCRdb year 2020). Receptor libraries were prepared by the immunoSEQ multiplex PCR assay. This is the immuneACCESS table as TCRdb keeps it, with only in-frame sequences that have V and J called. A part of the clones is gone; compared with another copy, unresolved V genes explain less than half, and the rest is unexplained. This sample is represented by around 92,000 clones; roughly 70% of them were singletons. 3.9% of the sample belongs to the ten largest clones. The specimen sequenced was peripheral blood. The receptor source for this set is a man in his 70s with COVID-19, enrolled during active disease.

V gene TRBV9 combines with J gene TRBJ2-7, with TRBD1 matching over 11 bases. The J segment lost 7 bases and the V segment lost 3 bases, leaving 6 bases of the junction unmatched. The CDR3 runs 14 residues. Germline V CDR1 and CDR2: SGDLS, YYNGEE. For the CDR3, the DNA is TGTGCCAGCAGCGCAGGACAGGGGGCTCGGGAGCAGTACTTC. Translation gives CASSAGQGAREQYF.

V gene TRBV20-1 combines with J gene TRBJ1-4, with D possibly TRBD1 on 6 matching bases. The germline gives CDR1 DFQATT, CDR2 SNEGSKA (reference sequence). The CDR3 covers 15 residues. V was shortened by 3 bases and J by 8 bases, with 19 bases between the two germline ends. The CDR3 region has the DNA TGCAGTGCTAGTCCTCGGACAGCACAAAAAGAAAAACTGTTTTTT. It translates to CSASPRTAQKEKLFF.

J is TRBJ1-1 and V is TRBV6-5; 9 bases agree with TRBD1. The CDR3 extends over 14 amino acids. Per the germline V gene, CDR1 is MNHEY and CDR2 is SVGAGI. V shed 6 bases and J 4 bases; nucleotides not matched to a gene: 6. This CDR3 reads CASRLTGGFTEAFF. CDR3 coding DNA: TGTGCCAGCAGACTCACAGGGGGCTTCACTGAAGCTTTCTTT.

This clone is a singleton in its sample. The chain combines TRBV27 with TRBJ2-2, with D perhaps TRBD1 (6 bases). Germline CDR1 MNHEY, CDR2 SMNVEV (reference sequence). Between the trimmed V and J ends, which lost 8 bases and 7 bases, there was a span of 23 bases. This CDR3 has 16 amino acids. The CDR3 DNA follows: TGTGCCAGCCGTATTGGTACTACAGGGTTTAGCGGGGAGCTGTTTTTT. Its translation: CASRIGTTGFSGELFF.

This CDR3 is CASRTTGYEKEFF. CDR3 in DNA: TGTGCCAGCAGGACGACAGGGTATGAGAAGGAGTTCTTC. The J gene is TRBJ2-1, the V gene TRBV6-5; 7 bases are a match to TRBD1. The junction had 13 bases not matched to a gene; V was cut back by 6 bases and J by 14 bases. The CDR3 is 13 amino acids. Germline V gene lookup returns CDR1 MNHEY and CDR2 SVGAGI.

The DNA of the CDR3 is TGTGCCAGCAGCACAGGAATTATGAACACTGAAGCTTTCTTT. It specifies CASSTGIMNTEAFF. This sequence joins TRBV7-2 and TRBJ1-1; D possibly corresponds to TRBD1 (5 bases). Looked up from germline, CDR1 is SGHTA and CDR2 is FQGNSA. V was shortened by 5 bases and J by 0 bases, with 10 bases between the two germline ends. The CDR3 consists of 14 residues.

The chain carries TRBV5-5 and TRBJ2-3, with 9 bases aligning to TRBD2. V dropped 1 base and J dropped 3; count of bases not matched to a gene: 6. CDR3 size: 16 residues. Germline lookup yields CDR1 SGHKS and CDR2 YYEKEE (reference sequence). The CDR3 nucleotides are TGTGCCAGCAGCTTGTTAGGCGGGAGGGTGACAGATACGCAGTATTTT. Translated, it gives CASSLLGGRVTDTQYF.

CDR3 sequence reads: CASSRDTSDRGPQHF. The CDR3 DNA sequence: TGTGCCAGCAGCCGGGACACATCCGACCGGGGGCCCCAGCATTTT. The chain has TRBV5-5 and TRBJ1-5, with D possibly being TRBD1 (6 bases). CDR3 length equals 15 residues. In germline, CDR1 is SGHKS, CDR2 YYEKEE (reference sequence). V lost 4 bases to trimming and J lost 9 bases, with 20 bases between them.

The DNA of the CDR3 is TGCGCCAGCAGCCCGGGACAGGAGGTACCAGATACGCAGTATTTT. Translated, it gives CASSPGQEVPDTQYF. This chain uses TRBV5-1 with TRBJ2-3; 8 positions match TRBD1. Germline V lookup: CDR1 SGHRS, CDR2 YFSETQ. The CDR3 length is 15 residues. The junction had 8 bases not matched to a gene; V was cut back by 4 bases and J by 4 bases.

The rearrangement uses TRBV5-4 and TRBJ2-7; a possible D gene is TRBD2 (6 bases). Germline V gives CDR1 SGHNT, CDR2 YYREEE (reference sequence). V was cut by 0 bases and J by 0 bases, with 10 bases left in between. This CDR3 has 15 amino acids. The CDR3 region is CASSLAGGASYEQYF. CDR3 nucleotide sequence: TGTGCCAGCAGCTTGGCCGGAGGGGCCTCCTACGAGCAGTACTTC.

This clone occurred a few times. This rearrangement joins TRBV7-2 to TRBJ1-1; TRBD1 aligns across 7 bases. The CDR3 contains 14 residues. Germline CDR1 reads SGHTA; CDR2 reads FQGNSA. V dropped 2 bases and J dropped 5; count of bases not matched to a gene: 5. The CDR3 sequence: CASSLIWTGTEAFF. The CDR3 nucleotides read TGTGCCAGCAGCTTAATTTGGACAGGAACTGAAGCTTTCTTT.

CDR3 nucleotides: TGTGCCAGTAGTATCGGTTACGGGAATCAGCCCCAGCATTTT. As protein: CASSIGYGNQPQHF. The gene calls are TRBV19 and TRBJ1-5, with D unclear. The V end lost 3 bases, the J end lost 4 bases, and 10 bases lay between the germline ends. Germline V CDR1 and CDR2: LNHDA, SQIVND (reference sequence). CDR3 length equals 14 residues.

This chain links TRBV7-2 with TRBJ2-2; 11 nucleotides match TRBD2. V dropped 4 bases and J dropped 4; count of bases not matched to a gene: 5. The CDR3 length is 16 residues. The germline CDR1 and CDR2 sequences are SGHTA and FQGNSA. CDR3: CASSSPTSGGTGELFF. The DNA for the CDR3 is TGTGCCAGCAGCTCCCCCACTAGCGGGGGCACCGGGGAGCTGTTTTTT.

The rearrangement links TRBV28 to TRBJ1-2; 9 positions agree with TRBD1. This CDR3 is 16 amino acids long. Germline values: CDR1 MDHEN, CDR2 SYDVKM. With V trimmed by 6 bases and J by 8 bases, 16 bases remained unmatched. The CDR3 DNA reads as TGTGCCAGCAGCTCCGGGACAGGGAGAGAATCGGGGGGCTACACCTTC. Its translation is CASSSGTGRESGGYTF.

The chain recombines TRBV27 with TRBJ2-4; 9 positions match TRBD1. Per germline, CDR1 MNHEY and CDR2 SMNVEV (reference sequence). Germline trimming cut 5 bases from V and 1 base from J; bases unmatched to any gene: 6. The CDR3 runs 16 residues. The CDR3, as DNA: TGTGCCAGCAGTGCCCTACAGGGGGCGGCCAAAAACATTCAGTACTTC. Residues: CASSALQGAAKNIQYF.

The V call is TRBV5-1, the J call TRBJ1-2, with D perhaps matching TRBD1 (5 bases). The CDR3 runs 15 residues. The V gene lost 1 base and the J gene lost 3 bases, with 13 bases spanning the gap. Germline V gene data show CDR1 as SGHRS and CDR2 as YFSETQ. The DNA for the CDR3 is TGCGCCAGCAGCTTGTCCGGTCAGGGCGACTATGGCTACACCTTC. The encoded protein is CASSLSGQGDYGYTF.

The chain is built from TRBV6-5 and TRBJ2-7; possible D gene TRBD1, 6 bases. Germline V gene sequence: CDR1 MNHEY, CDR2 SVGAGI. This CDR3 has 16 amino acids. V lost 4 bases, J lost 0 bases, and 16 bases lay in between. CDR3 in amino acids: CASSSAGTLGSYEQYF. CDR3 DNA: TGTGCCAGCAGTTCGGCCGGGACACTCGGCTCCTACGAGCAGTACTTC.

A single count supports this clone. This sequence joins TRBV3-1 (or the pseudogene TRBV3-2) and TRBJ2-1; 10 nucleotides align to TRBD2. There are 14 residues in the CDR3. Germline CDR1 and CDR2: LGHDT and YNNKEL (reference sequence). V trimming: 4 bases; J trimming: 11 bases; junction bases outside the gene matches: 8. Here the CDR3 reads CASSPSGRATKQFF. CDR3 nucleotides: TGTGCCAGCAGCCCGAGCGGGAGGGCCACAAAGCAGTTCTTC.